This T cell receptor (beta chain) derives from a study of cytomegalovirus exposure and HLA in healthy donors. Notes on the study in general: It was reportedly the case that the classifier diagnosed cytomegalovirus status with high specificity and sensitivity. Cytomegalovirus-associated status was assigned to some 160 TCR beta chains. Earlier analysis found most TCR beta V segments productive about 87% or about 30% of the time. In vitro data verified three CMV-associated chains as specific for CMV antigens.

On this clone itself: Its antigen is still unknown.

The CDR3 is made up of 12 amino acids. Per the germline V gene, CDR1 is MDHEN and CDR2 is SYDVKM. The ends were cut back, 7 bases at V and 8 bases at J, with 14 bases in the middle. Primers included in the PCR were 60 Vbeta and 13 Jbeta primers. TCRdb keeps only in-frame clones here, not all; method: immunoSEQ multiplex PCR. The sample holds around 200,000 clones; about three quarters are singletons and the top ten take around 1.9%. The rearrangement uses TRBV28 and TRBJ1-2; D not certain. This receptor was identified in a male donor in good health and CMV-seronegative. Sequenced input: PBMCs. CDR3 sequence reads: CASIEESSGYTF. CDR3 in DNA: TGTGCCAGCATCGAGGAATCGTCCGGCTACACCTTC.